Reported below is one T cell receptor beta chain. Sequencing used immunoSEQ multiplex PCR; TCRdb keeps in-frame clones, though not all of them. This sample carries about 36,000 clones, about 83% of them seen once, and the ten largest clones take 2%. The entry originates in a study of blood T cell repertoires in COVID-19. The sequenced sample consisted of peripheral blood. This TCR was recovered from a man between 60 and 70 years old with active COVID-19.

CDR3 amino acids: CASSQDRGPADTQYF. CDR3 nucleotides: TGTGCCAGCAGCCAAGACAGGGGGCCTGCAGATACGCAGTATTTT. The V gene is TRBV28, the J gene TRBJ2-3, with 10 bases identical to TRBD1. The ends lost 6 bases at V and 4 bases at J; junction bases unmatched: 7. CDR3 length: 15 amino acids. Germline lookup yields CDR1 MDHEN and CDR2 SYDVKM.